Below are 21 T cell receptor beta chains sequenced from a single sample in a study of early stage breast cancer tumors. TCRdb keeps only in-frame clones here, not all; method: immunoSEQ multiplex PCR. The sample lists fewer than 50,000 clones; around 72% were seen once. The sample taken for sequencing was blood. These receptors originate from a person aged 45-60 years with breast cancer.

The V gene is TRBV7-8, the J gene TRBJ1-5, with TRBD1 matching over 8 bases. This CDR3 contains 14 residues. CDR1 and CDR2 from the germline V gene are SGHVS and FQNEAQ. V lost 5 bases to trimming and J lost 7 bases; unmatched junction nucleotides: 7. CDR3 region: CASSRTGFNQPQHF. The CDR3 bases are TGTGCCAGCAGCCGGACAGGGTTTAACCAGCCCCAGCATTTT. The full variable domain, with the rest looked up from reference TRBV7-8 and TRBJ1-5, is GAGVSQSPRYKVAKRGQDVALRCDPISGHVSLFWYQQALGQGPEFLTYFQNEAQLDKSGLPSDRFFAERPEGSVSTLKIQRTQQEDSAVYLCASSRTGFNQPQHFGDGTRLSIL.

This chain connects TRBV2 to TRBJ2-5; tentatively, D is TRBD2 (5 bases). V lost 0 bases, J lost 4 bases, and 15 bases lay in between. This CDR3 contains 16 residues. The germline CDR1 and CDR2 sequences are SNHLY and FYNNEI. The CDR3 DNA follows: TGTGCCAGCAGTGAAGCGGTAGCGTACAACTCAGAGACCCAGTACTTC. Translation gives CASSEAVAYNSETQYF.

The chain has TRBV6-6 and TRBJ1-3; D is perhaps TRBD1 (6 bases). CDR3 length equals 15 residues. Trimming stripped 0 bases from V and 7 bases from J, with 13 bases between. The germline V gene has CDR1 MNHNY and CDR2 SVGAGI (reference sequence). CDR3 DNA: TGTGCCAGCAGTTACTCACCACAGGGATGGAACACCATATATTTT. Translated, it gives CASSYSPQGWNTIYF.

CDR3 amino acids: CASRGLAGAAQFF. The CDR3 coding sequence is TGTGCCAGCAGGGGACTAGCGGGAGCGGCGCAGTTCTTC. V and J are TRBV11-2 and TRBJ2-1; 14 positions agree with TRBD2. Germline CDR1 and CDR2: SGHAT and FQNNGV. CDR3 length equals 13 residues. The J segment lost 12 bases and the V segment lost 6 bases, leaving 4 bases of the junction unmatched.

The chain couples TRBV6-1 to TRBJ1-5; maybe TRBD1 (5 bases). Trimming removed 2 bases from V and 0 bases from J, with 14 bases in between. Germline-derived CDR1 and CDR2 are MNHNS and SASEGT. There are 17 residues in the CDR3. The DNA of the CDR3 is TGTGCCAGCAGTGAACTGGGGTGGGGGGATAGCAATCAGCCCCAGCATTTT. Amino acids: CASSELGWGDSNQPQHF.

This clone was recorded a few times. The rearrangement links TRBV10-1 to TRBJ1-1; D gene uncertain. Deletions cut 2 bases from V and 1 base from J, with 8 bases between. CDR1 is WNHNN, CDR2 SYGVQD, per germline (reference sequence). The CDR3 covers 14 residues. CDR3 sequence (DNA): TGCGCCAGCAGTGAGCAGCAGGAGAACACTGAAGCTTTCTTT. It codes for CASSEQQENTEAFF.

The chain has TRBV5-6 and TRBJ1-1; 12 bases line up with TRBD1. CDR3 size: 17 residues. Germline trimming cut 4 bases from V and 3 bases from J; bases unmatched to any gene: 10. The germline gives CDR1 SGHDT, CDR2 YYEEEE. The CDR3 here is CASSPMGQGAQDTEAFF. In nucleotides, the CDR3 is TGTGCCAGCAGCCCTATGGGACAGGGGGCCCAGGACACTGAAGCTTTCTTT.

The CDR3 DNA sequence: TGCGCCAGCAGCCCGGGATTCTCTGGAAACACCATATATTTT. It specifies CASSPGFSGNTIYF. The rearrangement uses TRBV5-1 and TRBJ1-3, with D unclear. Germline V gene sequence: CDR1 SGHRS, CDR2 YFSETQ. Deletions cut 4 bases from V and 0 bases from J, with 8 bases between. This CDR3 region has 14 residues.

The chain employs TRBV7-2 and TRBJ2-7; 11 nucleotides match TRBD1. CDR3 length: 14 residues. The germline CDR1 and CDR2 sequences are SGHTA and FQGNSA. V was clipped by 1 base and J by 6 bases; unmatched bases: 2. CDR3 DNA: TGTGCCAGCAGCTTAGTGGGGACAGGGGGCGAGCAGTACTTC. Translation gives CASSLVGTGGEQYF.

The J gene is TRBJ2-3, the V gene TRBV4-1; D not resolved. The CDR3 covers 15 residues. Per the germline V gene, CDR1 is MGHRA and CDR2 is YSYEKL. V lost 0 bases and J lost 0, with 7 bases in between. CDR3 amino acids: CASSQERVSTDTQYF. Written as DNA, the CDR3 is TGCGCCAGCAGCCAAGAACGGGTTAGCACAGATACGCAGTATTTT.

CDR3 in amino acids: CASSARTGRQETQYF. CDR3 in DNA: TGTGCCAGCAGTGCACGGACAGGGAGGCAAGAGACCCAGTACTTC. V and J are TRBV2 and TRBJ2-5, with 8 positions matching TRBD1. The CDR3 loop spans 15 amino acids. Germline CDR1 SNHLY, CDR2 FYNNEI. Trimming cost V 4 bases and J 2 bases; bases outside gene matches: 6.

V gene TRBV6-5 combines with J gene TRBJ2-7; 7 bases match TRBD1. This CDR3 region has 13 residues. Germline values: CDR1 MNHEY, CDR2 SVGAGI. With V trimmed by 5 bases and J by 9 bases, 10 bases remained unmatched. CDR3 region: CASSDRAKSRQYV. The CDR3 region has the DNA TGTGCCAGCAGTGACAGGGCCAAGTCTCGGCAGTACGTC.

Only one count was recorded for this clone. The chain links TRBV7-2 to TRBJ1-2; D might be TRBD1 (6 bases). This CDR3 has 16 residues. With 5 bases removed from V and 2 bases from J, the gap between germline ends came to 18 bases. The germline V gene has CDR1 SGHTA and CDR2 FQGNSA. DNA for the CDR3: TGTGCCAGCAGCCCAGAATGGGGGGGGCCCAACTATGGCTACACCTTC. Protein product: CASSPEWGGPNYGYTF.

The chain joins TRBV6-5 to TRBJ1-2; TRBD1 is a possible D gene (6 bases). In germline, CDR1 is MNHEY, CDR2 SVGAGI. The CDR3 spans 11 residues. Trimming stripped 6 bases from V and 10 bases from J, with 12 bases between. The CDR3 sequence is CASRHTGPYTF. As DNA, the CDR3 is TGTGCCAGCAGGCATACAGGGCCCTACACCTTC.

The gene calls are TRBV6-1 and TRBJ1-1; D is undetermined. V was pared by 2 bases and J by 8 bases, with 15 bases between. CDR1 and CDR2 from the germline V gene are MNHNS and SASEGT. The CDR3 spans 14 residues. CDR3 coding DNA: TGTGCCAGCAGTGAAACGTTGGGGAGGGCCGAAGCTTTCTTT. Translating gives CASSETLGRAEAFF.

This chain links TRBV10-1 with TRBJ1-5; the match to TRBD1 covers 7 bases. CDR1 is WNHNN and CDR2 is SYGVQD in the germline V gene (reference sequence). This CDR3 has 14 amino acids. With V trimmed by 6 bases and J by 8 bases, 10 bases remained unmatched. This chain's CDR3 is CASSQRQGKKPQHF. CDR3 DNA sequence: TGCGCCAGCAGCCAGAGACAGGGTAAGAAGCCCCAGCATTTT.

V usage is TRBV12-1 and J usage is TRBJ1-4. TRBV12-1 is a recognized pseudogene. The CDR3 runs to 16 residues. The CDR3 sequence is CASSQLLTEGGEKLFF. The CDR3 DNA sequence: TGTGCCAGCAGCCAGCTTCTGACAGAGGGAGGTGAAAAACTGTTTTTT.

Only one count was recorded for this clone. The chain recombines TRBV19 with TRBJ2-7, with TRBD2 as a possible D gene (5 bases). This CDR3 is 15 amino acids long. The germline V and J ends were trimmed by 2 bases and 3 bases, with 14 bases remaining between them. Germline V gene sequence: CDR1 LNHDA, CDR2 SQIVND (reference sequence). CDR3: CASSITGGGFYEQYF. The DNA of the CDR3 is TGTGCCAGTAGTATAACTGGAGGCGGTTTCTACGAGCAGTACTTC.

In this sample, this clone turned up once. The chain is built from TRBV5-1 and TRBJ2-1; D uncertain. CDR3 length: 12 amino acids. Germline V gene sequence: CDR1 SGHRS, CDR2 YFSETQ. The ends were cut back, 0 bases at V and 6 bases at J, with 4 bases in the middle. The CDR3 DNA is TGCGCCAGCAGCTTGGGAGGCAATGAGCAGTTCTTC. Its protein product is CASSLGGNEQFF.

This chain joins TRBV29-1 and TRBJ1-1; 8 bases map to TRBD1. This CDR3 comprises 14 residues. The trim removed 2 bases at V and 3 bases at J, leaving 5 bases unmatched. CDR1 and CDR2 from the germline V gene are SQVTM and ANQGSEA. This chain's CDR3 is CSVESQGADTEAFF. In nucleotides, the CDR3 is TGCAGCGTTGAATCCCAGGGGGCGGACACTGAAGCTTTCTTT.

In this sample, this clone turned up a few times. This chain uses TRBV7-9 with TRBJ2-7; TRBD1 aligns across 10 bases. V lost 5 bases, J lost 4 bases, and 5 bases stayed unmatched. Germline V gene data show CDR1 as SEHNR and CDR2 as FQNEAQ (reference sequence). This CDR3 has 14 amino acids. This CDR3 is CASSAGQGMYEQYF. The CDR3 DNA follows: TGTGCCAGCAGCGCGGGACAGGGGATGTACGAGCAGTACTTC.